This passage covers 5 T cell receptor beta chains from one sample sequenced in a study of shared T cell receptors in the human thymus. Profiling relied on immunoSEQ multiplex PCR, and the TCRdb table lists in-frame clones only, not all of them. Here the sample spans around 730,000 clones, 80% to 90% being singletons. The sample also formed part of further work on human thymus T cells.

The specimen sequenced was thymocytes. Every receptor here comes from a girl under two years old with a congenital heart defect.

This clone occurred once. The chain uses TRBV2 and TRBJ1-2; 7 bases agree with TRBD1. Per germline, CDR1 SNHLY and CDR2 FYNNEI. This CDR3 comprises 16 residues. Trimming took 9 bases from V and 4 from J; bases not matched to a gene: 17. CDR3 sequence (DNA): TGTGCCAGGGCGAGAGGGGTAGGGGGCGCGGCCTATGGCTACACCTTC. Amino acids: CARARGVGGAAYGYTF.

This chain links TRBV7-8 with TRBJ1-2; the D gene is possibly TRBD1 (6 bases). Trimming cost V 5 bases and J 1 base, with 20 bases left between them. The CDR3 sequence is 17 residues long. Germline CDR1 and CDR2: SGHVS and FQNEAQ. The CDR3 here is CASSPQEDRQDNYGYTF. Written as DNA, the CDR3 is TGTGCCAGCAGCCCCCAGGAGGACAGACAGGATAACTATGGCTACACCTTC. Filled out from reference TRBV7-8 and TRBJ1-2, the complete variable domain reads GAGVSQSPRYKVAKRGQDVALRCDPISGHVSLFWYQQALGQGPEFLTYFQNEAQLDKSGLPSDRFFAERPEGSVSTLKIQRTQQEDSAVYLCASSPQEDRQDNYGYTFGSGTRLTVV.

This clone has just a few counts. The chain joins TRBV7-2 to TRBJ1-6; D gene unclear. V lost 0 bases to trimming and J lost 5 bases, with 11 bases between them. The CDR3 spans 16 residues. Per the germline V gene, CDR1 is SGHTA and CDR2 is FQGNSA. The CDR3: CASSLAPGFDNSPLHF. In DNA form, the CDR3 reads TGTGCCAGCAGCTTAGCGCCCGGGTTCGATAATTCACCCCTCCACTTT.

V is TRBV2 and J is TRBJ2-3; D possibly corresponds to TRBD2 (5 bases). From germline, CDR1 is SNHLY and CDR2 FYNNEI. The CDR3 loop spans 13 amino acids. V was clipped by 8 bases and J by 6 bases, with 15 bases between them. CDR3 loop: CASGMLRRDTQYF. The DNA for the CDR3 is TGTGCCAGCGGTATGCTGCGGAGGGATACGCAGTATTTT.

The rearrangement links TRBV19 to TRBJ1-2; 7 bases map to TRBD1. The CDR3 runs to 14 residues. Trimming cost V 2 bases and J 2 bases; bases outside gene matches: 2. Per the germline V gene, CDR1 is LNHDA and CDR2 is SQIVND (reference sequence). As DNA, the CDR3 is TGTGCCAGTAGTATAAGGGGGCGAAACTATGGCTACACCTTC. Its protein is CASSIRGRNYGYTF.